The sequence of this T cell receptor beta chain was determined in a study of radiotherapy plus CTLA-4 blockade in lung cancer. Profiling relied on immunoSEQ multiplex PCR, and the TCRdb table lists in-frame clones only, not all of them. The table shows about 45,000 clones, with roughly four fifths occurring only once. V trimming: 5 bases; J trimming: 4 bases; junction bases outside the gene matches: 8. Germline values: CDR1 MGHRA, CDR2 YSYEKL. The CDR3 spans 15 residues. This chain uses TRBV4-1 with TRBJ2-1; 7 nucleotides line up with TRBD1. This receptor was identified in a human donor with non-small cell lung cancer who had a complete response to radiotherapy plus ipilimumab. The specimen was peripheral blood, collected from a patient treated with radiotherapy plus ipilimumab. For the CDR3, the DNA is TGCGCCAGCAGCAACCGGGACAGCCGATACAATGAGCAGTTCTTC. Translated: CASSNRDSRYNEQFF.